This T cell receptor (beta chain) comes out of a study of radiotherapy plus CTLA-4 blockade in lung cancer. Study overall: Under 20% of enrolled patients responded objectively, and approximately 30% had disease control. General study findings and limits: In blood, TCR clones derived from the tumor expanded after radiotherapy plus ipilimumab. Response was reportedly best predicted by early blood T cell clone dynamics, with interferon-beta.

This clone was detected once. No antigen is known for it. Clones were read by immunoSEQ multiplex PCR, and TCRdb kept only the in-frame ones, dropping some. This sample carries fewer than 55,000 clones, around 77% of them seen once, and the ten largest clones take approximately 2.4%. CTLA-4 blockade with ipilimumab, together with focal radiation, was given to patients with chemo-refractory metastatic non-small-cell lung cancer. The V and J ends lost 0 bases and 0 bases, in that order; junction bases with no gene match: 6. Per the germline V gene, CDR1 is SGDLS and CDR2 is YYNGEE. The CDR3 is 17 amino acids.

This specimen was peripheral blood, taken from a patient treated with radiotherapy plus ipilimumab. The V gene is TRBV9, the J gene TRBJ1-3, with TRBD1 identical over 7 bases. The source is a human donor with non-small cell lung cancer whose response to radiotherapy plus ipilimumab could not be evaluated. The CDR3, as DNA: TGTGCCAGCAGCGTAGTGCCAGGGGGGTTCTCTGGAAACACCATATATTTT. Protein product: CASSVVPGGFSGNTIYF.